The clone carrying this TCR beta chain was seen a handful of times. This record comes from a study of T cells after yellow fever vaccination. TCRdb ran MiXCR on the 5' RACE reads and lists one entry per CDR3 protein. Found here are some 300,000 distinct CDR3 sequences, less than 4.5% of them singletons; the top ten hold 20% to 30%. V was trimmed by 4 bases and J by 0 bases, leaving 10 bases between them. CDR3 length: 16 amino acids. Per germline, CDR1 MNHEY and CDR2 SVGAGI. The source material was PBMCs, sampled on the day of the yellow fever booster vaccination. The V call is TRBV6-5, the J call TRBJ1-6; unclear D gene. This clonotype was obtained from a man younger than 35 who received the YFV17D yellow fever vaccine. The CDR3 sequence is CASSLAGGSYNSPLHF. CDR3 DNA: TGTGCCAGCAGTTTAGCAGGAGGCTCCTATAATTCACCCCTCCACTTT.